This record looks at one T cell receptor (beta chain) sequence and its context. No antigen is known for it. These data come from a study of post-analysis software for immune sequencing data. Study-wide results and caveats: People with multiple sclerosis had a significantly lower normalized Chao1 diversity than controls did. A few TRBV segments appeared more often in patients than in controls, and TRBV5-6, TRBV5-1 and TRBV20-1 were among these.

The germline V and J ends were trimmed by 3 bases and 3 bases, with 9 bases remaining between them. The CDR3 contains 14 residues. CDR1 and CDR2 from the germline V gene are MGHRA and YSYEKL. Unique molecular identifiers tagged the TCR beta cDNA libraries. TCRdb ran MiXCR on the PCR reads and lists one entry per CDR3 protein. The sample yields 350,000 to 450,000 distinct CDR3 sequences, approximately 37% seen once. The chain combines TRBV4-1 with TRBJ1-5; D is unclear. This TCR derives from a girl aged 2-9 years with multiple sclerosis. Sequenced: blood. This CDR3 is CASSQAVTNQPQHF. The CDR3 DNA sequence: TGCGCCAGCAGCCAGGCAGTGACCAATCAGCCCCAGCATTTT.